These 15 T cell receptor beta chains were sequenced from one sample in a study of Tregs in tolerant kidney transplant recipients. Clones were read by immunoSEQ multiplex PCR, and TCRdb kept only the in-frame ones, dropping some. With about 48,000 clones in the sample, the ten largest clones hold about 0.85%. The source material was CD4+ T cells from blood, sampled before the transplant. Receptors were obtained from a human donor who received a combined kidney and bone marrow transplant.

For this clone: The CDR3 end falls 3 residues outside the read, so it is completed with the germline J gene. The rearrangement uses TRBV5-8 and TRBJ1-4; possible D gene TRBD1, 6 bases. Germline values: CDR1 SGHTS, CDR2 YDEGEE. V lost 0 bases and J 8 bases, leaving 11 bases between the germline ends. The CDR3 runs 14 residues. Incomplete CDR3 DNA: TGTGCCAGCAGCTTGGGACAGGCTTGGGAAAAA. This codes for CASSLGQAWEK. The full-length CDR3 reads as CASSLGQAWEKLFF.

Regarding this clone: The read falls 3 residues short of the CDR3 end, and the missing part is taken from the germline J gene. The chain combines TRBV10-2 with TRBJ2-7, with 7 bases that match TRBD2. The CDR3 sequence is 15 residues long. V was pared by 4 bases and J by 6 bases, with 12 bases of the junction left unmatched. The germline V gene has CDR1 WSHSY and CDR2 SAAADI. This CDR3 reads CASSGEGQILVEQYF. The covered CDR3 bases are TGCGCCAGCAGTGGGGAGGGGCAGATCTTGGTCGAG.

About this clone: The read falls 3 residues short of the CDR3 end, and the missing part is taken from the germline J gene. The V and J genes are TRBV7-2 and TRBJ2-7; 8 nucleotides align to TRBD2. This CDR3 has 14 amino acids. V lost 5 bases and J lost 2; bases outside the gene matches: 5. Germline V gives CDR1 SGHTA, CDR2 FQGNSA. CDR3 amino acids: CASSRTSGAYEQYF. The CDR3 DNA, read in part, is TGTGCCAGCAGCCGTACTAGCGGAGCCTACGAG.

Regarding this clone: The read ends 3 residues shy of where the CDR3 ends; the end is completed using the germline J gene. The chain joins TRBV5-1 to TRBJ2-4, with TRBD1 matching over 12 bases. The V gene's germline CDR1 is SGHRS and CDR2 YFSETQ. The CDR3 is made up of 16 amino acids. After removal of 7 bases from V and 8 bases from J, the junction contained 13 bases not matched to a gene. CDR3 DNA (partial): TGCGCCAGCCGGGCCCCCGTGGGACAGGGGGCTCACATT. This gives the protein CASRAPVGQGAHI. The complete CDR3 protein is CASRAPVGQGAHIQYF.

About this clone itself: The read ends 3 residues before the CDR3 terminus; that terminus is restored from the germline J gene. The V and J genes are TRBV18 and TRBJ1-5; 10 bases agree with TRBD1. CDR3 length: 13 amino acids. V shed 5 bases and J 7 bases; nucleotides not matched to a gene: 2. In germline, CDR1 is KGHSH, CDR2 LQKENI. The CDR3 sequence is CASSGTGDQPQHF. The part of the CDR3 DNA that was read is TGTGCCAGCTCAGGGACAGGGGACCAGCCC.

About this clone: Coverage ceases 3 residues before the CDR3 finishes, and the germline J gene fills in the end. The rearrangement joins TRBV11-3 to TRBJ2-1, with a possible D match to TRBD2 (6 bases). The CDR3 sequence is 14 residues long. Deletions cut 3 bases from V and 5 bases from J, with 11 bases between. Germline V gene lookup returns CDR1 SGHNT and CDR2 YENEEA. The part of the CDR3 DNA that was read is TGTGCCAGCAGCTTTGGCGGGATGAACAATGAG. As protein: CASSFGGMNNE. The whole CDR3 sequence is CASSFGGMNNEQFF. The full variable domain, rest sourced from reference TRBV11-3 and TRBJ2-1, is EAGVVQSPRYKIIEKKQPVAFWCNPISGHNTLYWYLQNLGQGPELLIRYENEEAVDDSQLPKDRFSAERLKGVDSTLKIQPAELGDSAVYLCASSFGGMNNEQFFGPGTRLTVL.

For this clone: The read terminates 3 residues before the CDR3 end, so the remaining end is supplied by the germline J gene. The chain has TRBV20-1 and TRBJ2-3; 9 bases line up with TRBD2. This CDR3 is built from 13 residues. Germline values: CDR1 DFQATT, CDR2 SNEGSKA (reference sequence). V trimming: 7 bases; J trimming: 0 bases; junction bases outside the gene matches: 2. The CDR3 protein is CSGLAASTDTQYF. CDR3 DNA (partial): TGCAGTGGACTAGCGGCTAGCACAGATACG.

Comment on this clone: The sequence runs out 3 residues before the end of the CDR3; the remainder is reconstructed from the germline J gene. This rearrangement joins TRBV7-3 to TRBJ2-2; D remains ambiguous. Per the germline V gene, CDR1 is SGHTA and CDR2 is FQGTGA. There are 12 residues in the CDR3. Trimming pared 3 bases from V and 7 bases from J, leaving 6 bases between. CDR3 DNA, as far as it was read: TGTGCCAGCAGCTTCCCGGGCGGGGAG. Encoded protein: CASSFPGGE. The complete CDR3 sequence is CASSFPGGELFF.

Comment on this clone: Read sequence stops 3 residues before the CDR3 end, and the germline J gene provides the missing end. The chain joins TRBV20-1 to TRBJ2-3; 8 nucleotides line up with TRBD2. The CDR3 totals 13 residues. Per germline, CDR1 DFQATT and CDR2 SNEGSKA (reference sequence). This chain's CDR3 is CSARSMTSATQYF. CDR3 DNA, as far as it was read: TGCAGTGCTAGAAGCATGACTAGCGCAACG.

For this clone: The observed sequence ends 3 residues before the CDR3 terminus, with the missing tail filled in from the germline J gene. The V and J genes are TRBV2 and TRBJ2-2, with 14 nucleotides matching TRBD2. This CDR3 has 15 residues. V was pared by 5 bases and J by 8 bases, with 4 bases of the junction left unmatched. Germline loops: CDR1 SNHLY, CDR2 FYNNEI. The CDR3 bases that were read are TGTGCCAGCAGTCCGGGACTAGCGGGAGAAGGGGAG. Translating it yields CASSPGLAGEGE. The whole CDR3 sequence is CASSPGLAGEGELFF.

Concerning this clone itself: The CDR3 extends 3 residues past the end of the read, so its final part is completed from the germline J gene. J is TRBJ1-1 and V is TRBV19; a weak D match, TRBD1 (6 bases). The germline V gene has CDR1 LNHDA and CDR2 SQIVND (reference sequence). CDR3 length: 16 residues. V shed 1 base and J shed 1 base, with 13 bases lying between them. The CDR3 protein is CASSIVLGHSNTEAFF. The DNA read from the CDR3 is TGTGCCAGTAGTATAGTTTTGGGACACTCGAACACTGAA.

Of note for this clone: The read ends 3 residues early relative to the CDR3; the germline J gene fills the gap. J is TRBJ2-1 and V is TRBV2; TRBD1 aligns across 8 bases. The CDR3 is 13 amino acids. J lost 7 bases, V lost 4 bases, and 3 bases had no gene match. Germline V gene lookup returns CDR1 SNHLY and CDR2 FYNNEI. Incomplete CDR3 DNA: TGTGCCAGCAGTGGTAGGACAGGGAATGAG. Its translation: CASSGRTGNE. The full CDR3 is CASSGRTGNEQFF.

Note on this clone: The read halts 3 residues ahead of the CDR3 end, with the missing end drawn from the germline J gene. V and J are TRBV6-2 or TRBV6-3 and TRBJ2-2, with TRBD1 as a possible D gene (5 bases). V lost 5 bases to trimming and J lost 8 bases, with 9 bases between them. The CDR3 consists of 12 residues. Germline loops: CDR1 MNHEY, CDR2 SVGEGT. The CDR3 is CASSRGSGELFF. The covered CDR3 bases are TGTGCCAGCAGTAGGGGTTCGGGGGAG.

Remarks on this clone: Read coverage stops 3 residues before the CDR3 terminus; the germline J gene supplies the remainder. This chain links TRBV5-1 with TRBJ2-7; D is undetermined. Trimming left V 4 bases short and J 4 bases short, with 24 bases between. The CDR3 totals 17 residues. Germline CDR1 reads SGHRS; CDR2 reads YFSETQ. CDR3 sequence: CASSGYHGSTTIYEQYF. The part of the CDR3 DNA that was read is TGCGCCAGCAGCGGCTACCACGGGTCCACTACAATTTACGAG.

Regarding this clone: Read sequence stops 3 residues before the CDR3 end, and the germline J gene provides the missing end. This rearrangement joins TRBV2 to TRBJ2-5, with TRBD2 matching over 13 bases. V shed 4 bases and J 5 bases; nucleotides not matched to a gene: 4. The germline V gene has CDR1 SNHLY and CDR2 FYNNEI. CDR3 length: 15 amino acids. The CDR3 sequence is CASSVGLAGVETQYF. The sequenced part of the CDR3 DNA is TGTGCCAGCAGTGTCGGACTAGCGGGAGTTGAGACC.